This T cell receptor (beta chain) stems from a study of OX40 agonist ivuxolimab in advanced cancers. This table comes from immunoSEQ multiplex PCR, and its TCRdb copy is limited to in-frame clones, with some not included. The sample shows about 95,000 clones, approximately 89% of them seen only once. The study's findings and limits: Among the lowest peripheral clonal expansion occurred in 0.1-3.0 mg/kg partial responders.

The CDR3 consists of 16 residues. V dropped 1 base and J dropped 0 bases, with 9 bases sitting between them. Germline values: CDR1 MNHEY, CDR2 SMNVEV (reference sequence). In the case of this clone: Its antigen remains unknown.

The sequence came from an adult with an advanced solid tumor such as melanoma, head and neck, liver or kidney cancer. The chain links TRBV27 to TRBJ2-2; D unresolved. Sample: CD4+ or CD8+ T cells sorted from blood, taken in a trial of the OX40 agonist ivuxolimab. CDR3 protein: CASSLFSRSNTGELFF. In DNA form, the CDR3 reads TGTGCCAGCAGTTTATTCTCCAGATCGAACACCGGGGAGCTGTTTTTT.